Listed below are T cell receptor beta chains from one sample, sequenced in a study of blood T cell repertoires in COVID-19. Method: immunoSEQ multiplex PCR; TCRdb's copy keeps in-frame clones and lacks some. The sample has around 700,000 clones, 85% to 90% seen once. Sequencing used peripheral blood. The receptor source for this set is a woman younger than 30 with acute or convalescent COVID-19. Both conserved end residues are part of each CDR3. Fields, in order: clone size, D gene, V gene, J gene, CDR3 protein, CDR3 DNA. D genes are given only for firm matches. The size of a clone is reported for some rows only, either as once, few or many, or as a class for expanded clones.

clone_size: NA
d_call: NA
v_call: TRBV9
j_call: TRBJ2-3
cdr3_aa: CASSPQAGYSTDTQYF
cdr3_nt: TGTGCCAGCAGCCCCCAGGCAGGCTATAGCACAGATACGCAGTATTTT

clone_size: NA
d_call: TRBD1
v_call: TRBV25-1
j_call: TRBJ1-4
cdr3_aa: CASSVTGDEKLFF
cdr3_nt: TGTGCCAGCAGCGTTACAGGGGACGAAAAACTGTTTTTT

clone_size: NA
d_call: TRBD2
v_call: TRBV2
j_call: TRBJ2-1
cdr3_aa: CASRRPGLAGGSSYNEQFF
cdr3_nt: TGTGCCAGCAGGCGGCCGGGACTAGCGGGGGGGTCCTCCTACAATGAGCAGTTCTTC

clone_size: NA
d_call: TRBD2
v_call: TRBV24-1
j_call: TRBJ2-1
cdr3_aa: CATSDKRGIPYNEQFF
cdr3_nt: TGTGCCACCAGTGACAAGCGGGGGATTCCGTACAATGAGCAGTTCTTC

clone_size: NA
d_call: NA
v_call: TRBV25-1
j_call: TRBJ2-7
cdr3_aa: CASSDRVYSYEQYF
cdr3_nt: TGTGCCAGCAGTGACAGGGTCTACTCCTACGAGCAGTACTTC

clone_size: NA
d_call: NA
v_call: TRBV3-1/TRBV3-2
j_call: TRBJ1-3
cdr3_aa: CASSPKTVSGNTIYF
cdr3_nt: TGTGCCAGCAGCCCGAAGACAGTCTCTGGAAACACCATATATTTT

clone_size: few
d_call: NA
v_call: TRBV12-3/TRBV12-4
j_call: TRBJ2-1
cdr3_aa: CASSFGNEQFF
cdr3_nt: TGTGCCAGCAGTTTCGGCAATGAGCAGTTCTTC

clone_size: NA
d_call: TRBD2
v_call: TRBV6-2/TRBV6-3
j_call: TRBJ2-5
cdr3_aa: CASSYVASGGQETQYF
cdr3_nt: TGTGCCAGCAGTTACGTTGCTAGCGGGGGCCAAGAGACCCAGTACTTC

clone_size: NA
d_call: NA
v_call: TRBV19
j_call: TRBJ1-1
cdr3_aa: CASRRDTLNTEAFF
cdr3_nt: TGTGCCAGTAGGAGGGACACCCTGAACACTGAAGCTTTCTTT

clone_size: NA
d_call: NA
v_call: TRBV5-5
j_call: TRBJ1-5
cdr3_aa: CASSLTGSKVHF
cdr3_nt: TGTGCCAGCAGCCTCACAGGATCGAAGGTACATTTT

clone_size: NA
d_call: TRBD2
v_call: TRBV28
j_call: TRBJ2-1
cdr3_aa: CASSTVTSGSYNEQFF
cdr3_nt: TGTGCCAGCAGCACAGTGACTAGCGGTTCCTACAATGAGCAGTTCTTC

clone_size: NA
d_call: NA
v_call: TRBV28
j_call: TRBJ2-7
cdr3_aa: CASRREDWPHSYEQYF
cdr3_nt: TGTGCCAGCAGAAGAGAAGACTGGCCTCACTCCTACGAGCAGTACTTC

clone_size: NA
d_call: TRBD2
v_call: TRBV9
j_call: TRBJ2-5
cdr3_aa: CASSVRGLAGVETQYF
cdr3_nt: TGTGCCAGCAGCGTCAGGGGACTAGCGGGGGTGGAGACCCAGTACTTC

clone_size: NA
d_call: NA
v_call: TRBV30
j_call: TRBJ1-2
cdr3_aa: CAWEAGGYGYTF
cdr3_nt: TGTGCCTGGGAAGCGGGGGGGTATGGCTACACCTTC

clone_size: NA
d_call: NA
v_call: TRBV9
j_call: TRBJ2-1
cdr3_aa: CASSPKLLGNEQFF
cdr3_nt: TGTGCCAGCAGCCCCAAACTACTGGGCAATGAGCAGTTCTTC

clone_size: NA
d_call: NA
v_call: TRBV5-4
j_call: TRBJ2-5
cdr3_aa: CASSFNEGTQYF
cdr3_nt: TGTGCCAGCAGCTTTAACGAGGGGACCCAGTACTTC

clone_size: NA
d_call: TRBD1
v_call: TRBV30
j_call: TRBJ1-2
cdr3_aa: CAAPGTGGAYTSNYGYTF
cdr3_nt: TGTGCAGCTCCCGGGACAGGGGGCGCCTACACTTCTAACTATGGCTACACCTTC

clone_size: NA
d_call: TRBD1
v_call: TRBV7-9
j_call: TRBJ1-5
cdr3_aa: CASSFGQGNQPQHF
cdr3_nt: TGTGCCAGCAGCTTCGGACAGGGCAATCAGCCCCAGCATTTT

clone_size: NA
d_call: NA
v_call: TRBV7-9
j_call: TRBJ2-4
cdr3_aa: CASTYFLGGQSIQYF
cdr3_nt: TGTGCCAGCACCTATTTTTTGGGGGGGCAGAGCATTCAGTACTTC

clone_size: NA
d_call: TRBD2
v_call: TRBV18
j_call: TRBJ2-3
cdr3_aa: CASSGGGLNTQYF
cdr3_nt: TGTGCCAGCTCAGGCGGGGGGCTTAATACGCAGTATTTT

clone_size: NA
d_call: NA
v_call: TRBV6-2/TRBV6-3
j_call: TRBJ2-7
cdr3_aa: CASSYPELVLTEQYF
cdr3_nt: TGTGCCAGCAGTTATCCTGAGTTGGTTTTAACCGAGCAGTACTTC

clone_size: NA
d_call: NA
v_call: TRBV7-7
j_call: TRBJ2-2
cdr3_aa: CASSSSGLSTGELFF
cdr3_nt: TGTGCCAGCAGCTCATCGGGACTCTCGACCGGGGAGCTGTTTTTT

clone_size: NA
d_call: TRBD2
v_call: TRBV4-3
j_call: TRBJ2-3
cdr3_aa: CASSQAGDAGLAVTDTQYF
cdr3_nt: TGCGCCAGCAGCCAAGCGGGGGACGCGGGACTAGCGGTCACAGATACGCAGTATTTT

clone_size: NA
d_call: NA
v_call: TRBV6-5
j_call: TRBJ2-5
cdr3_aa: CASSRTGKGTQYF
cdr3_nt: TGTGCCAGCAGTCGTACAGGGAAGGGGACCCAGTACTTC

clone_size: NA
d_call: TRBD1
v_call: TRBV3-1/TRBV3-2
j_call: TRBJ1-1
cdr3_aa: CASSQDLGGRTEAFF
cdr3_nt: TGTGCCAGCAGCCAAGATCTAGGGGGCAGGACTGAAGCTTTCTTT

clone_size: NA
d_call: NA
v_call: TRBV18
j_call: TRBJ1-2
cdr3_aa: CASSPPTNNYGYTF
cdr3_nt: TGTGCCAGCTCACCACCCACAAATAACTATGGCTACACCTTC

clone_size: NA
d_call: NA
v_call: TRBV5-1
j_call: TRBJ2-3
cdr3_aa: CASSPTRTSTDTQYF
cdr3_nt: TGCGCCAGCAGCCCAACCAGGACTAGCACAGATACGCAGTATTTT

clone_size: NA
d_call: NA
v_call: TRBV30
j_call: TRBJ1-2
cdr3_aa: CAWSGRAVGYTF
cdr3_nt: TGTGCCTGGAGTGGCAGGGCGGTTGGCTACACCTTC

clone_size: NA
d_call: NA
v_call: TRBV18
j_call: TRBJ1-2
cdr3_aa: CASSLQITEDYGYTF
cdr3_nt: TGTGCCAGCTCACTCCAAATTACTGAGGACTATGGCTACACCTTC

clone_size: NA
d_call: TRBD1
v_call: TRBV29-1
j_call: TRBJ1-2
cdr3_aa: CSVTGGNGYTF
cdr3_nt: TGCAGCGTGACAGGGGGGAATGGCTACACCTTC

clone_size: NA
d_call: NA
v_call: TRBV27
j_call: TRBJ1-1
cdr3_aa: CASSLFQGIGENTEAFF
cdr3_nt: TGTGCCAGCAGTTTATTCCAGGGTATAGGCGAGAACACTGAAGCTTTCTTT

clone_size: NA
d_call: TRBD1
v_call: TRBV7-2
j_call: TRBJ2-7
cdr3_aa: CASSLSRDSHEQYF
cdr3_nt: TGTGCCAGCAGCTTATCCCGGGACAGCCACGAGCAGTACTTC

clone_size: NA
d_call: NA
v_call: TRBV2
j_call: TRBJ1-2
cdr3_aa: CASSGRPRNYGYTF
cdr3_nt: TGTGCCAGCAGTGGGAGGCCGCGGAACTATGGCTACACCTTC

clone_size: NA
d_call: NA
v_call: TRBV28
j_call: TRBJ1-6
cdr3_aa: CASSSRGMIFYNSPLHF
cdr3_nt: TGTGCCAGCAGTTCCAGGGGCATGATATTCTATAATTCACCCCTCCACTTT

clone_size: NA
d_call: NA
v_call: TRBV14
j_call: TRBJ2-1
cdr3_aa: CASSHSRGGEQFF
cdr3_nt: TGTGCCAGCAGCCACAGTCGCGGTGGTGAGCAGTTCTTC

clone_size: NA
d_call: NA
v_call: TRBV27
j_call: TRBJ1-6
cdr3_aa: CASSPDRANSPLHF
cdr3_nt: TGTGCCAGCAGCCCCGACAGAGCCAATTCACCCCTCCACTTT

clone_size: NA
d_call: TRBD1
v_call: TRBV4-1
j_call: TRBJ1-1
cdr3_aa: CASSQSPGTGINTEAFF
cdr3_nt: TGCGCCAGCAGCCAAAGTCCCGGGACAGGAATAAACACTGAAGCTTTCTTT

clone_size: few
d_call: TRBD1
v_call: TRBV6-2/TRBV6-3
j_call: TRBJ2-1
cdr3_aa: CASSYDREVNEQFF
cdr3_nt: TGTGCCAGCAGTTACGACAGGGAAGTAAATGAGCAGTTCTTC

clone_size: NA
d_call: NA
v_call: TRBV6-5
j_call: TRBJ1-1
cdr3_aa: CASEGLQVEAFF
cdr3_nt: TGTGCCAGCGAAGGTCTTCAGGTTGAAGCTTTCTTT

clone_size: NA
d_call: NA
v_call: TRBV27
j_call: TRBJ1-2
cdr3_aa: CASSLQVNYGYTF
cdr3_nt: TGTGCCAGCAGTTTACAGGTTAACTATGGCTACACCTTC

clone_size: NA
d_call: NA
v_call: TRBV7-9
j_call: TRBJ1-1
cdr3_aa: CASSPRGAGMNTEAFF
cdr3_nt: TGTGCCAGCAGCCCGAGGGGAGCGGGGATGAACACTGAAGCTTTCTTT

clone_size: NA
d_call: NA
v_call: TRBV4-1
j_call: TRBJ2-7
cdr3_aa: CASSQRRAGRSYEQYF
cdr3_nt: TGCGCCAGCAGCCAACGGCGGGCAGGACGCTCCTACGAGCAGTACTTC

clone_size: NA
d_call: TRBD1
v_call: TRBV18
j_call: TRBJ1-1
cdr3_aa: CASSPKDRPAPTEAFF
cdr3_nt: TGTGCCAGCTCACCAAAGGACAGGCCGGCTCCCACTGAAGCTTTCTTT

clone_size: NA
d_call: NA
v_call: TRBV12-5
j_call: TRBJ2-7
cdr3_aa: CASGLVLGREEYEQYF
cdr3_nt: TGTGCTAGTGGTTTGGTACTGGGGCGAGAGGAGTACGAGCAGTACTTC

clone_size: NA
d_call: NA
v_call: TRBV3-1/TRBV3-2
j_call: TRBJ1-1
cdr3_aa: CASSSTGNTEAFF
cdr3_nt: TGTGCCAGCAGCTCCACCGGGAACACTGAAGCTTTCTTT

clone_size: NA
d_call: TRBD2
v_call: TRBV24-1
j_call: TRBJ2-3
cdr3_aa: CATSDPGIAGGLDTQYF
cdr3_nt: TGTGCCACCAGTGACCCCGGTATAGCGGGGGGGCTGGATACGCAGTATTTT

clone_size: NA
d_call: TRBD1
v_call: TRBV18
j_call: TRBJ2-7
cdr3_aa: CASSRDPGGNEQYF
cdr3_nt: TGTGCCAGCTCTAGGGATCCAGGGGGCAACGAGCAGTACTTC

clone_size: NA
d_call: TRBD1
v_call: TRBV19
j_call: TRBJ2-7
cdr3_aa: CASSQQTGFEQYF
cdr3_nt: TGTGCCAGTAGTCAACAGACAGGGTTCGAGCAGTACTTC

clone_size: NA
d_call: TRBD1
v_call: TRBV5-1
j_call: TRBJ1-4
cdr3_aa: CASSTGTGGYWEKLFF
cdr3_nt: TGCGCCAGCAGCACAGGGACAGGGGGCTACTGGGAAAAACTGTTTTTT

clone_size: NA
d_call: NA
v_call: TRBV30
j_call: TRBJ1-5
cdr3_aa: CAWSHAGYQPQHF
cdr3_nt: TGTGCCTGGAGTCACGCCGGTTACCAGCCCCAGCATTTT

clone_size: NA
d_call: NA
v_call: TRBV4-1
j_call: TRBJ1-2
cdr3_aa: CASSHGYYGYTF
cdr3_nt: TGCGCCAGCAGCCACGGTTACTATGGCTACACCTTC

clone_size: NA
d_call: NA
v_call: TRBV27
j_call: TRBJ1-2
cdr3_aa: CASSLGGGGAGYTF
cdr3_nt: TGTGCCAGCAGTTTAGGAGGGGGGGGAGCTGGCTACACCTTC

clone_size: NA
d_call: TRBD2
v_call: TRBV19
j_call: TRBJ2-1
cdr3_aa: CASSGTAGVRNEQFF
cdr3_nt: TGTGCCAGTAGTGGCACGGCGGGGGTTCGCAATGAGCAGTTCTTC